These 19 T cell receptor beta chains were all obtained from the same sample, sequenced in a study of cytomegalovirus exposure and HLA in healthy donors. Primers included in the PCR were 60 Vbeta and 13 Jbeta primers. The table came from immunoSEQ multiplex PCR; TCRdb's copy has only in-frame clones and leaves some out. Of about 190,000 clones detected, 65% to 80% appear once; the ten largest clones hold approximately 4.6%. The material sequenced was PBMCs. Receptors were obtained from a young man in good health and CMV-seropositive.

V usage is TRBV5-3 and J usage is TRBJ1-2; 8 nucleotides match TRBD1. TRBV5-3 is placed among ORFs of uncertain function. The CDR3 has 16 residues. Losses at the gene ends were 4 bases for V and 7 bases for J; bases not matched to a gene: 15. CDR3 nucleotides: TGTGCCAGAAGCACCGGGACAGGAGTTCAAATCTCTGGCTACACCTTC. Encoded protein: CARSTGTGVQISGYTF.

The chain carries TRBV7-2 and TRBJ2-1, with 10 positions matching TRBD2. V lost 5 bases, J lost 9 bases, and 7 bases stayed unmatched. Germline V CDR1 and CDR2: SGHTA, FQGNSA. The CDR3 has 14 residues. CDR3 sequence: CASSPGLASIEQFF. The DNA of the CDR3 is TGTGCCAGCAGCCCGGGACTAGCGAGCATTGAGCAGTTCTTC.

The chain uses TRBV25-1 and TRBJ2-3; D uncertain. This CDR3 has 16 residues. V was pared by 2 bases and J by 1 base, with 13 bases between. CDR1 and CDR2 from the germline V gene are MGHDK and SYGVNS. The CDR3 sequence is CASSENPSGGTDTQYF. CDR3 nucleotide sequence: TGTGCCAGCAGTGAAAATCCCAGTGGTGGCACAGATACGCAGTATTTT.

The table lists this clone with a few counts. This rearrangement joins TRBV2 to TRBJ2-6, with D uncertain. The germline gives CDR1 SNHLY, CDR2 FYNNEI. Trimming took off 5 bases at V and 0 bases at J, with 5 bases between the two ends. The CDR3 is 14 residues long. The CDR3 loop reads CASSPHSGANVLTF. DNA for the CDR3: TGTGCCAGCAGTCCCCACTCTGGGGCCAACGTCCTGACTTTC.

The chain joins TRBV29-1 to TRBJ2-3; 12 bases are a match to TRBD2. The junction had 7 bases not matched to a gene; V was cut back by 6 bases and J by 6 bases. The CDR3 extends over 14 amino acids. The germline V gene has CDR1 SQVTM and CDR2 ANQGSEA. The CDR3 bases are TGCAGCGTGACTAGCGGGGGTAGTCGGGATACGCAGTATTTT. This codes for CSVTSGGSRDTQYF.

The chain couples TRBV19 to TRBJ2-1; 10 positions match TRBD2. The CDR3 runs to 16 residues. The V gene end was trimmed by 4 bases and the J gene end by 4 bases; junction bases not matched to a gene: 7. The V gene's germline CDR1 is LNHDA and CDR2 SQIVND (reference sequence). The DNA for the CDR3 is TGTGCCAGTAGTAAATCACTAGCGGGAACGTACAATGAGCAGTTCTTC. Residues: CASSKSLAGTYNEQFF.

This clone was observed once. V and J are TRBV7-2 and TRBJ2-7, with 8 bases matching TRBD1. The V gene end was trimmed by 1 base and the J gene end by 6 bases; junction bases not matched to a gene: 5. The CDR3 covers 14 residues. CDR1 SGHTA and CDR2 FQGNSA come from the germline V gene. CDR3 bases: TGTGCCAGCAGCTTAGGGGGACAGGTGGGCGAGCAGTACTTC. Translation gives CASSLGGQVGEQYF.

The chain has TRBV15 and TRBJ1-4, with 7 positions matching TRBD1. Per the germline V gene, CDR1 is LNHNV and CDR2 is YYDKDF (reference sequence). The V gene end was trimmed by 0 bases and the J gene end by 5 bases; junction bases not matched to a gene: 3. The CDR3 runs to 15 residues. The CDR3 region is CATSRERGPNEKLFF. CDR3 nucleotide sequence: TGTGCCACCAGCAGAGAAAGGGGGCCCAATGAAAAACTGTTTTTT. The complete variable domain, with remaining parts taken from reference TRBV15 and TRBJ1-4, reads DAMVIQNPRYQVTQFGKPVTLSCSQTLNHNVMYWYQQKSSQAPKLLFHYYDKDFNNEADTPDNFQSRRPNTSFCFLDIRSPGLGDTAMYLCATSRERGPNEKLFFGSGTQLSVL.

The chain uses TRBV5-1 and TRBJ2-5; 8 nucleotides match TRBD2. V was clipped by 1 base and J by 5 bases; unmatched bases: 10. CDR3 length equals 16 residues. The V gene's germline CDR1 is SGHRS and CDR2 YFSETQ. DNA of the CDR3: TGCGCCAGCAGCTTGAGCACTAGCGGTCCCTCGGAGACCCAGTACTTC. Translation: CASSLSTSGPSETQYF.

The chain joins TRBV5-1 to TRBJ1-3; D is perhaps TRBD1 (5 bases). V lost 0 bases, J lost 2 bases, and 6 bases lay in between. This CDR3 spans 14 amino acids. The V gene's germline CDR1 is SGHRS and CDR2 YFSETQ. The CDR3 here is CASSLVGAGNTIYF. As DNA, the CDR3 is TGCGCCAGCAGCTTGGTAGGGGCTGGAAACACCATATATTTT.

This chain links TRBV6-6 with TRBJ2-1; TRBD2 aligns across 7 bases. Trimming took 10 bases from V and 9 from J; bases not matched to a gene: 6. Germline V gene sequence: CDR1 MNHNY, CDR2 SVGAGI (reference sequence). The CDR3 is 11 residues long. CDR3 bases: TGTGCCACTACTAGCGTGAGTGAGCAGTTCTTC. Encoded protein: CATTSVSEQFF.

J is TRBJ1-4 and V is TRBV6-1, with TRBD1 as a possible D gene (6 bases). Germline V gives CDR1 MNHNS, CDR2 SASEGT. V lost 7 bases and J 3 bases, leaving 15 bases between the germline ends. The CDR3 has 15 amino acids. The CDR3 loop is CASNPQDRPNEKLFF. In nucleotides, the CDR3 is TGTGCCAGCAATCCACAGGACAGACCTAATGAAAAACTGTTTTTT.

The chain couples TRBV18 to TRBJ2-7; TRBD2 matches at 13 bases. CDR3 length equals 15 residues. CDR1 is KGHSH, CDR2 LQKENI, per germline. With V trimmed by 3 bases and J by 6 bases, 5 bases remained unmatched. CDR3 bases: TGTGCCAGCTCACCGGGGGGACTAGCGGGACGCGAGCAGTACTTC. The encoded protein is CASSPGGLAGREQYF.

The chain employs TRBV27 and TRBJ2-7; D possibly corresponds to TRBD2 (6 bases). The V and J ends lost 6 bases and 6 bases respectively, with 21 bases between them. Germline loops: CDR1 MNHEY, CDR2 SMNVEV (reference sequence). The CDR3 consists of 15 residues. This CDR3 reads CASRRASQTGGEQYF. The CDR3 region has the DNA TGTGCCAGCAGAAGGGCTAGCCAGACCGGGGGCGAGCAGTACTTC.

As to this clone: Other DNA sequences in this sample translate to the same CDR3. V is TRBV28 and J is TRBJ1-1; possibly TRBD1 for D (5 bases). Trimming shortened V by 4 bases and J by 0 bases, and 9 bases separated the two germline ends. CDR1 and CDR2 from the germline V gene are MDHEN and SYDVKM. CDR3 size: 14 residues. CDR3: CASSSPGMNTEAFF. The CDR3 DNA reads TGTGCCAGCAGTTCGCCAGGGATGAACACTGAAGCTTTCTTT.

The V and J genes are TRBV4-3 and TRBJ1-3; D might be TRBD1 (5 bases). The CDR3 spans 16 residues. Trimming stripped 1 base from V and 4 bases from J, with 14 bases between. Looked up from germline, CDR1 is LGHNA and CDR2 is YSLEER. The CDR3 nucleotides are TGCGCCAGCAGCCAAGGAACACGGGGGTCGGGAAACACCATATATTTT. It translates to CASSQGTRGSGNTIYF.

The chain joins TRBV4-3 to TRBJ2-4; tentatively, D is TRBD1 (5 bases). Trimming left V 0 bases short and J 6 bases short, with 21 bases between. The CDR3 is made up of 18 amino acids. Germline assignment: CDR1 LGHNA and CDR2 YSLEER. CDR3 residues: CASSQEARAGRRINIQYF. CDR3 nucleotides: TGCGCCAGCAGCCAAGAAGCTAGGGCAGGGCGGCGGATAAACATTCAGTACTTC.

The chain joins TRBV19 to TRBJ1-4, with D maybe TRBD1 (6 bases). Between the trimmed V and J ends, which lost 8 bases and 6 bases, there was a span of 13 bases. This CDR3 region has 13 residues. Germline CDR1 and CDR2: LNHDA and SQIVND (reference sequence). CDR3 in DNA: TGTGCCAGTGAGGGACACTCGGATGAAAAACTGTTTTTT. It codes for CASEGHSDEKLFF.

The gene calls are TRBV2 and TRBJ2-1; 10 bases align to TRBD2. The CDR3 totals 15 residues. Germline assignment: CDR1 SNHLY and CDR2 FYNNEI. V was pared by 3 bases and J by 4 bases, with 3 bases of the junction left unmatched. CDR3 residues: CASSEGSGGYNEQFF. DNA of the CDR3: TGTGCCAGCAGTGAGGGTAGCGGGGGGTACAATGAGCAGTTCTTC.